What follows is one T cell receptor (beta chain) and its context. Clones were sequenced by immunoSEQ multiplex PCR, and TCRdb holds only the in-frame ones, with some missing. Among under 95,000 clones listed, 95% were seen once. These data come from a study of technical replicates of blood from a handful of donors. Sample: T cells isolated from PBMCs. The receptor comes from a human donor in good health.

The CDR3 reads CAWRQGWNTEAFF. As DNA, the CDR3 is TGTGCCTGGAGACAGGGATGGAACACTGAAGCTTTCTTT. The chain combines TRBV30 with TRBJ1-1; perhaps TRBD1 as D (6 bases). Germline lookup yields CDR1 GTSNPN and CDR2 SVGIG (reference sequence). The CDR3 sequence is 13 residues long. Between the trimmed V and J ends, which lost 3 bases and 1 base, there was a span of 9 bases. The full variable domain, with the rest looked up from reference TRBV30 and TRBJ1-1, is SQTIHQWPATLVQPVGSPLSLECTVEGTSNPNLYWYRQAAGRGLQLLFYSVGIGQISSEVPQNLSASRPQDRQFILSSKKLLLSDSGFYLCAWRQGWNTEAFFGQGTRLTVV.